The 4 T cell receptor beta chains reported below all come from one sample, sequenced in a study of response to subunit inactivated influenza vaccine. TCRdb processed the RT-PCR reads anew with MiXCR; each CDR3 protein has one entry. This table holds 650,000 to 800,000 distinct CDR3 sequences, 18% found once. Sequenced here: PBMCs from blood, sampled around 5 days after vaccination. The source is a man aged 45-65 years who received an inactivated influenza vaccine.

The rearrangement links TRBV6-1 to TRBJ2-5; tentative D call: TRBD1 (5 bases). CDR3 length equals 15 residues. The germline V and J ends were trimmed by 4 bases and 5 bases, with 17 bases remaining between them. The V gene's germline CDR1 is MNHNS and CDR2 SASEGT. Here the CDR3 reads CASSVNQGLGETQYF. CDR3 bases: TGTGCCAGCAGTGTTAATCAGGGCCTAGGGGAGACCCAGTACTTC.

V gene TRBV10-3 combines with J gene TRBJ1-5; 7 nucleotides match TRBD1. V shed 3 bases, J shed 6 bases, and the junction held 8 bases outside the gene matches. This CDR3 is built from 15 residues. CDR1 ENHRY and CDR2 SYGVKD come from the germline V gene. CDR3: CAISDQGGTGQPQHF. The CDR3 DNA is TGTGCCATCAGTGATCAGGGGGGGACGGGTCAGCCCCAGCATTTT.

This rearrangement joins TRBV4-3 to TRBJ1-1; D is unresolved. The germline gives CDR1 LGHNA, CDR2 YSLEER. Trimming stripped 2 bases from V and 1 base from J, with 8 bases between. CDR3 size: 14 residues. In nucleotides, the CDR3 is TGCGCCAGCAGCCAAAGGGATTCGAACACTGAAGCTTTCTTT. This sequence encodes CASSQRDSNTEAFF.

V and J are TRBV12-3 or TRBV12-4 and TRBJ2-7; D is ambiguous. Trimming removed 3 bases from V and 3 bases from J, with 12 bases in between. The CDR3 is made up of 14 amino acids. For the CDR3, the DNA is TGTGCCAGCAGTTTTTCCCGGAGCCTCTACGAGCAGTACTTC. Translation gives CASSFSRSLYEQYF.